Shown below are 7 T cell receptor beta chains from a single sample sequenced in a study of T-cell reconstitution after alpha-beta-depleted transplantation in children. Preparation of the TCRbeta library was carried out with unique molecular identifiers. One entry per CDR3 protein, called by TCRdb with MiXCR from the PCR reads. The data hold about 480,000 distinct CDR3 sequences, with about an eighth observed a single time. The sequencing used PBMCs from the stem cell graft donor, collected from the stem cell graft. These receptors were taken from a human donor who donated a stem cell graft to a child with combined immunodeficiency.

This clonotype came up a few times. The rearrangement joins TRBV20-1 to TRBJ1-2; D uncertain. V lost 3 bases and J lost 3, with 11 bases in between. The V gene's germline CDR1 is DFQATT and CDR2 SNEGSKA (reference sequence). The length of the CDR3 is 13 residues. CDR3 nucleotides: TGCAGTGCTAGTGTAGAGTCAGACTATGGCTACACCTTC. Translation: CSASVESDYGYTF.

This clonotype was detected only a few times. V and J are TRBV12-3 or TRBV12-4 and TRBJ1-2; no definite D call. There are 12 residues in the CDR3. The V end was cut by 3 bases, the J end by 4 bases, with 6 bases between. The CDR3 nucleotides read TGTGCCAGCAGTTTTGAAGGCTATGGCTACACCTTC. It is translated as CASSFEGYGYTF.

The V and J genes are TRBV12-3 or TRBV12-4 and TRBJ1-4; D may be TRBD1 (5 bases). The CDR3 totals 15 residues. Trimming took 0 bases from V and 4 from J, leaving 9 bases between them. CDR3 region: CASSLAQGFNEKLFF. The CDR3 DNA reads TGTGCCAGCAGTTTAGCGCAGGGATTTAATGAAAAACTGTTTTTT.

The DNA for the CDR3 is TGCGCCAGCAGGAGGCCAGGGTATTCACCCCTCCACTTT. Protein: CASRRPGYSPLHF. The chain employs TRBV5-1 and TRBJ1-6; possible D gene TRBD1, 5 bases. Germline V gene lookup returns CDR1 SGHRS and CDR2 YFSETQ. V shed 5 bases and J shed 8 bases, with 11 bases lying between them. CDR3 length: 13 residues.

This clonotype came up a few times. The chain is built from TRBV10-3 and TRBJ2-5; the match to TRBD2 covers 10 bases. The ends lost 4 bases at V and 1 base at J; junction bases unmatched: 3. The CDR3 has 15 amino acids. From germline, CDR1 is ENHRY and CDR2 SYGVKD. DNA of the CDR3: TGTGCCATCAGTGGGACTAGCGGTCCCCAAGAGACCCAGTACTTC. This codes for CAISGTSGPQETQYF.

This chain uses TRBV5-6 with TRBJ1-4; D unresolved. The CDR3 loop spans 13 amino acids. Per the germline V gene, CDR1 is SGHDT and CDR2 is YYEEEE. Trimming pared 1 base from V and 10 bases from J, leaving 11 bases between. This CDR3 is CASSLYDVGKLFF. CDR3 in DNA: TGTGCCAGCAGCTTGTACGACGTGGGAAAACTGTTTTTT.

The CDR3 reads CASNQALTSEQFF. Here the CDR3 DNA reads TGTGCCAGCAACCAGGCCCTGACGAGCGAGCAGTTCTTC. The genes are TRBV3-1 and TRBJ2-1; no reliable D call. This CDR3 is 13 amino acids long. V lost 7 bases, J lost 10 bases, and 17 bases lay in between. Germline V gene data show CDR1 as LGHDT and CDR2 as YNNKEL (reference sequence).